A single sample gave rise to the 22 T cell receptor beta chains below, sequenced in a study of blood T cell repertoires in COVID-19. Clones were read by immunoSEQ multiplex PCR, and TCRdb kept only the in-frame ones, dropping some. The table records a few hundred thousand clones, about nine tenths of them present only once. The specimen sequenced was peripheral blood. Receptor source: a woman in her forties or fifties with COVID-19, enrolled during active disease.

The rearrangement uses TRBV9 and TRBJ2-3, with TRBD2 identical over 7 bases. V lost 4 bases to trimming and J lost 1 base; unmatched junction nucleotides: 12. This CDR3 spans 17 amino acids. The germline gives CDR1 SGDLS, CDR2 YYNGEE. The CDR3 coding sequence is TGTGCCAGCAGCCGTAGTATTGCGGGAGTGGGCACAGATACGCAGTATTTT. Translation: CASSRSIAGVGTDTQYF.

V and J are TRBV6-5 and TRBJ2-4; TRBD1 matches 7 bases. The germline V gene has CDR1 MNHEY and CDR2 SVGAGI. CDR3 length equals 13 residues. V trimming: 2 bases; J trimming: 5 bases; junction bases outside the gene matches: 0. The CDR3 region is CASSYGTENIQYF. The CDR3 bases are TGTGCCAGCAGTTACGGGACAGAAAACATTCAGTACTTC.

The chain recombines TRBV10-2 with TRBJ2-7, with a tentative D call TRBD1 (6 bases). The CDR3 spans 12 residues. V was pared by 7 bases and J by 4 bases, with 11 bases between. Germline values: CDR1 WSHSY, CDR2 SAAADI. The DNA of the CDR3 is TGCGCCAGCACCCCGCAGGGGTACGAGCAGTACTTC. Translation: CASTPQGYEQYF.

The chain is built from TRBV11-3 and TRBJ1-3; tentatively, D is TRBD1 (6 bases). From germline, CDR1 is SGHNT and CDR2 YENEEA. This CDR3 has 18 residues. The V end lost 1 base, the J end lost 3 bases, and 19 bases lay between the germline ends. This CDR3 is CASSLASGHPSSGNTIYF. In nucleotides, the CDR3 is TGTGCCAGCAGCTTAGCTTCGGGACACCCGTCGAGTGGAAACACCATATATTTT.

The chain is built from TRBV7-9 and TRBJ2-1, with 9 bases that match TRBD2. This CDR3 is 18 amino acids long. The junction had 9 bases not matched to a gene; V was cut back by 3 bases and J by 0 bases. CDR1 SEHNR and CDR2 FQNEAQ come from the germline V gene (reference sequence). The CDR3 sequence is CASSFPTAGGRSYNEQFF. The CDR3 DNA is TGTGCCAGCAGCTTCCCCACAGCGGGAGGCCGCTCCTACAATGAGCAGTTCTTC.

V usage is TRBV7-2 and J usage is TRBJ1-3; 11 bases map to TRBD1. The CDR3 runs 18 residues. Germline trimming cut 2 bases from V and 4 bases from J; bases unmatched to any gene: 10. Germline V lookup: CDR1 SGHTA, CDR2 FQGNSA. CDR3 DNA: TGTGCCAGCAGCTTACCCGGGACAGGGGGAACTCCCGGAAACACCATATATTTT. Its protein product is CASSLPGTGGTPGNTIYF.

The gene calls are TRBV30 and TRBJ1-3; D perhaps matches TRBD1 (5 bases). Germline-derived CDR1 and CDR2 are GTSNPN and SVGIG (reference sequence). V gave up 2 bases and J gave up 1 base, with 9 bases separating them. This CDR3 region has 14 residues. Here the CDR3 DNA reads TGTGCCTGGAGTTCGGGGGGGTCTGGAAACACCATATATTTT. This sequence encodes CAWSSGGSGNTIYF.

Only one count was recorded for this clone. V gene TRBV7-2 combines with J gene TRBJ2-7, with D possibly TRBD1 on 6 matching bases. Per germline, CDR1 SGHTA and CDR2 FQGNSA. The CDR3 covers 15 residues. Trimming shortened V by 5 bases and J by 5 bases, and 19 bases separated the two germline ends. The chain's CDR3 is CASSDTGFLRHEQYF. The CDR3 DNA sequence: TGTGCCAGCAGCGATACAGGGTTTTTAAGACACGAGCAGTACTTC.

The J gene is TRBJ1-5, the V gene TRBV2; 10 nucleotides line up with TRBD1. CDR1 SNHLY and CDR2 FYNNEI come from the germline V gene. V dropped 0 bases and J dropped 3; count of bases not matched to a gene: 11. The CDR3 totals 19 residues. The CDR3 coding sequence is TGTGCCAGCAGTGAAGCTCCGGGACAGGGGCCAATATACAATCAGCCCCAGCATTTT. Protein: CASSEAPGQGPIYNQPQHF.

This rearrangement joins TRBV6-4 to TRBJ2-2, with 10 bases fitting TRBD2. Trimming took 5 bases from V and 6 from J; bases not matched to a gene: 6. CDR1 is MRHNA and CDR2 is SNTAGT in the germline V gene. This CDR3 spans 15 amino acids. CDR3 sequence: CASSILAGVAGELFF. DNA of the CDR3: TGTGCCAGCAGTATCCTAGCGGGAGTGGCCGGGGAGCTGTTTTTT.

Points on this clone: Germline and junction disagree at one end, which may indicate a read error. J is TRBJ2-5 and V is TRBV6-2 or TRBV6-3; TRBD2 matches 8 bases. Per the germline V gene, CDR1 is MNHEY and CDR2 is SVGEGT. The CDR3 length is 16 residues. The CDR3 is CASSYAGTSRQKTQYF. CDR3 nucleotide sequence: TGTGCCAGCAGTTACGCAGGGACTAGTCGCCAAAAGACCCAGTACTTC.

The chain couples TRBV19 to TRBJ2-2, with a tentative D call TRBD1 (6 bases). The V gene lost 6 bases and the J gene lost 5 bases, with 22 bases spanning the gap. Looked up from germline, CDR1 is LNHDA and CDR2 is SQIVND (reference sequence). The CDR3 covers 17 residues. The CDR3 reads CASSPGGRLGTTGELFF. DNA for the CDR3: TGTGCCAGTAGCCCTGGGGGCAGGCTAGGAACAACCGGGGAGCTGTTTTTT.

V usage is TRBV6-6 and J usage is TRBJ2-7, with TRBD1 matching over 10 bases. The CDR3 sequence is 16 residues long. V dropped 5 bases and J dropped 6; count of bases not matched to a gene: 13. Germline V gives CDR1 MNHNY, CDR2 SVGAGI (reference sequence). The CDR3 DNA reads TGTGCCAGCAGTCCCCCCCCGGGACAGGGGATCCCCGAGCAGTACTTC. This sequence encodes CASSPPPGQGIPEQYF.

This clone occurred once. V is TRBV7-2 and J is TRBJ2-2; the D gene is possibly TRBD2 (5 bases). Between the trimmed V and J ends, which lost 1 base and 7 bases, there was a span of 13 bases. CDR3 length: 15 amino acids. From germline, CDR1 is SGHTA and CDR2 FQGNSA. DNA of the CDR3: TGTGCCAGCAGCTTAGTAACTAGAGGTGGCGGGGAGCTGTTTTTT. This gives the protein CASSLVTRGGGELFF.

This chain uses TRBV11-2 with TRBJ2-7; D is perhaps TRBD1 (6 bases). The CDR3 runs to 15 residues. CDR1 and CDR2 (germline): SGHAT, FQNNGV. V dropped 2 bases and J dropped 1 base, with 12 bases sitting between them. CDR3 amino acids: CASSLNRERSYEQYF. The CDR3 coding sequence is TGTGCCAGCAGCTTAAACAGGGAACGGTCCTACGAGCAGTACTTC.

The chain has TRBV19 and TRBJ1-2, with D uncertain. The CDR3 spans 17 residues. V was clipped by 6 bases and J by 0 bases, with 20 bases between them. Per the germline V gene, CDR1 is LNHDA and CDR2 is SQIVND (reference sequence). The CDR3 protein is CASSLPAGRPPNYGYTF. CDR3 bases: TGTGCCAGTAGCCTCCCGGCCGGCAGGCCCCCTAACTATGGCTACACCTTC.

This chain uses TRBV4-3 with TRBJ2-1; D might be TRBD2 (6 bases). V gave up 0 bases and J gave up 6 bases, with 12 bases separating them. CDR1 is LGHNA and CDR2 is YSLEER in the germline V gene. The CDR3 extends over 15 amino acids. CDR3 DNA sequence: TGCGCCAGCAGCCAAGAACGGCGGGATCGCAATGAGCAGTTCTTC. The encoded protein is CASSQERRDRNEQFF.

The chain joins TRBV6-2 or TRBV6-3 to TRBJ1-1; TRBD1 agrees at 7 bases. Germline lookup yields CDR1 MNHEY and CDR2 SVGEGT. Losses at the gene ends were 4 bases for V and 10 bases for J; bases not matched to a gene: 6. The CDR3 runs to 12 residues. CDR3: CASSSGGPIAFF. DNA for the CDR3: TGTGCCAGCAGTTCAGGGGGACCGATAGCTTTCTTT.

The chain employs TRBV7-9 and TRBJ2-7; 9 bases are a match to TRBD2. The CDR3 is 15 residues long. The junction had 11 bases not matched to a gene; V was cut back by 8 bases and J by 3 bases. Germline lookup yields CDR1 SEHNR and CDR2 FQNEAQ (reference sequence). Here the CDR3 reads CASQAGGLPIYEQYF. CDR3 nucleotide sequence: TGTGCCAGCCAAGCGGGAGGACTACCAATCTACGAGCAGTACTTC.

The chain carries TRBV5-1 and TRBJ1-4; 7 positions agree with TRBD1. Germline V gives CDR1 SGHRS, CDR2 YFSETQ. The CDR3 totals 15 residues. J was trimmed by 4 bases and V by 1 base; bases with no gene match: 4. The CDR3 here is CASSLRGDSNEKLFF. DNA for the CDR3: TGCGCCAGCAGCTTGAGGGGGGACAGTAATGAAAAACTGTTTTTT.

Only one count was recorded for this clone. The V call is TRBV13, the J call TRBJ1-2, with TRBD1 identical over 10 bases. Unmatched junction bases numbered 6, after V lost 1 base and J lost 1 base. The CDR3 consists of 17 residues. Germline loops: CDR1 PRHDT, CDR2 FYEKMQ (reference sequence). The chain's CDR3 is CASSLVGQGRGNYGYTF. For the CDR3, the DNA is TGTGCCAGCAGCTTAGTGGGACAGGGGAGGGGTAACTATGGCTACACCTTC.

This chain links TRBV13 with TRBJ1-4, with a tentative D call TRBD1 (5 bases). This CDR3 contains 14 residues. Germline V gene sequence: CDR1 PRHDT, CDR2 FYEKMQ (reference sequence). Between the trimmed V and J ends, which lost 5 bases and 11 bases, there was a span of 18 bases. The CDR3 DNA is TGTGCCAGCAGCCGGGGACGGGAGACGGTGAAACTGTTTTTT. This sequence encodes CASSRGRETVKLFF. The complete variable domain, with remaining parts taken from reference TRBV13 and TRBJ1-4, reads AAGVIQSPRHLIKEKRETATLKCYPIPRHDTVYWYQQGPGQDPQFLISFYEKMQSDKGSIPDRFSAQQFSDYHSELNMSSLELGDSALYFCASSRGRETVKLFFGSGTQLSVL.